Listed below are T cell receptor beta chains from one sample, sequenced in a study of blood T cell repertoires in COVID-19. Repertoires were generated with immunoSEQ multiplex PCR, while TCRdb's copy carries only in-frame clones and drops some. The sample has 200,000 to 300,000 clones; 80% to 90% are singletons. The material sequenced was peripheral blood. These receptors were taken from a woman between 35 and 50 years old with acute or convalescent COVID-19. Both conserved end residues are part of each CDR3. D genes are given only for firm matches. Clone size is stated in some rows and not others, as once, few, many or a class when expanded.

v_call	j_call	clone_size	d_call	cdr3_aa	cdr3_nt
TRBV2	TRBJ1-5	.	TRBD1	CASSDLDRANQPQHF	TGTGCCAGCAGTGACCTTGACAGGGCCAATCAGCCCCAGCATTTT
TRBV11-2	TRBJ1-1	few	.	CASRPLQGNTEAFF	TGTGCCAGCAGACCGCTACAGGGTAACACTGAAGCTTTCTTT
TRBV7-7	TRBJ1-3	.	.	CASSQGLNTIYF	TGTGCCAGCAGCCAGGGTTTAAACACCATATATTTT
TRBV6-1	TRBJ1-5	.	.	CASSGYSLRSNQPQHF	TGTGCCAGCAGTGGTTACAGTTTGAGAAGCAATCAGCCCCAGCATTTT
TRBV4-1	TRBJ1-5	.	TRBD1	CASSPRTPTGAPNQPQHF	TGCGCCAGCAGCCCCAGAACCCCCACAGGGGCCCCTAATCAGCCCCAGCATTTT
TRBV9	TRBJ1-2	.	.	CASSVSLRSNYGYTF	TGTGCCAGCAGCGTAAGCCTACGGAGCAACTATGGCTACACCTTC
TRBV10-3	TRBJ1-2	.	.	CAITSLGGNYGYTF	TGTGCCATCACCTCGTTGGGAGGTAACTATGGCTACACCTTC
TRBV19	TRBJ1-6	.	.	CASTAGIGSPLHF	TGTGCCAGTACTGCAGGGATAGGATCACCCCTCCACTTT
TRBV21-1	TRBJ2-5	.	.	CATILREGKNGETQYF	TGTGCCACCATCCTCAGGGAGGGTAAAAATGGAGAGACCCAGTACTTC
TRBV14	TRBJ2-5	.	TRBD1	CASSPGTGETQYF	TGTGCCAGCAGCCCGGGGACAGGGGAGACCCAGTACTTC
TRBV5-1	TRBJ1-2	few	TRBD1	CASSLGDRPLYGYTF	TGCGCCAGCAGCTTGGGGGACAGACCCCTCTATGGCTACACCTTC
TRBV5-1	TRBJ1-1	few	TRBD1	CASSWAGQGSIAFF	TGCGCCAGCAGCTGGGCGGGACAGGGGTCTATAGCTTTCTTT
TRBV5-1	TRBJ2-1	.	TRBD1	CASSSQGVTYNEQFF	TGCGCCAGCAGCTCCCAGGGGGTCACCTACAATGAGCAGTTCTTC
TRBV6-1	TRBJ1-6	.	TRBD1	CASSEQGQGATPLHF	TGTGCCAGCAGTGAACAGGGACAGGGGGCTACACCCCTCCACTTT
TRBV5-5	TRBJ1-2	.	.	CASSSSNYGYTF	TGTGCCAGCAGCTCATCTAACTATGGCTACACCTTC
TRBV19	TRBJ1-4	.	.	CASSISANEKLFF	TGTGCCAGTAGTATTAGTGCGAACGAAAAACTGTTTTTT
TRBV7-2	TRBJ1-5	.	.	CASSLAGSNQPQHF	TGTGCCAGCAGCTTGGCGGGTAGCAATCAGCCCCAGCATTTT
TRBV5-1	TRBJ1-2	.	TRBD1	CASSLEQGSGYTF	TGCGCCAGCAGCTTGGAACAGGGGAGCGGCTACACCTTC
TRBV5-1	TRBJ1-1	few	TRBD1	CASMNRGTNTEAFF	TGCGCCAGCATGAACAGGGGGACGAACACTGAAGCTTTCTTT
TRBV4-1	TRBJ1-1	.	TRBD1	CASSQGQGRTEAFF	TGCGCCAGCAGCCAAGGACAGGGAAGGACTGAAGCTTTCTTT
TRBV6-5	TRBJ2-1	.	TRBD2	CASSTGTSGAHEQFF	TGTGCCAGCAGTACCGGGACTAGCGGGGCCCATGAGCAGTTCTTC
TRBV29-1	TRBJ2-5	.	.	CSVKTRGETQYF	TGCAGCGTTAAGACCCGAGGAGAGACCCAGTACTTC
TRBV12-3/TRBV12-4	TRBJ1-1	.	TRBD1	CASSLAGQGEAFF	TGTGCCAGCAGTTTAGCAGGACAGGGCGAAGCTTTCTTT
TRBV18	TRBJ2-5	.	.	CASSPLGAGGQETQYF	TGTGCCAGCTCACCATTAGGTGCGGGTGGTCAAGAGACCCAGTACTTC
TRBV24-1	TRBJ1-4	.	.	CATSSGGAIAQKLFF	TGTGCCACCAGCAGTGGAGGGGCGATCGCTCAAAAACTGTTTTTT
TRBV27	TRBJ1-1	.	.	CASSPLSGTEAFF	TGTGCCAGCAGTCCTTTATCGGGCACTGAAGCTTTCTTT
TRBV6-4	TRBJ2-2	once	.	CASSDEHANTGELFF	TGTGCCAGCAGTGACGAACATGCGAACACCGGGGAGCTGTTTTTT
TRBV3-1/TRBV3-2	TRBJ1-6	.	.	CASSQRQLNSPLHF	TGTGCCAGCAGCCAACGACAGCTAAATTCACCCCTCCACTTT
TRBV12-3/TRBV12-4	TRBJ1-2	few	.	CASSPGGYGYTF	TGTGCCAGCAGTCCAGGCGGGTATGGCTACACCTTC
TRBV19	TRBJ2-2	.	TRBD1	CASSPTGGTGELFF	TGTGCCAGTAGTCCAACAGGGGGCACCGGGGAGCTGTTTTTT
TRBV5-8	TRBJ1-4	few	TRBD1	CASSTTDRGGEKLFF	TGTGCCAGCAGCACGACGGACAGGGGTGGTGAAAAACTGTTTTTT
TRBV6-7	TRBJ1-4	.	TRBD1	CACRTGSHEKLFF	TGTGCCTGCCGGACAGGGAGTCATGAAAAACTGTTTTTT
TRBV13	TRBJ2-3	.	.	CASSPGAGITDTQYF	TGTGCCAGCAGCCCCGGGGCGGGGATCACAGATACGCAGTATTTT
TRBV2	TRBJ2-3	.	TRBD2	CASSEAGLAGAGTDTQYF	TGTGCCAGCAGTGAAGCGGGACTAGCGGGGGCCGGCACAGATACGCAGTATTTT
TRBV19	TRBJ2-3	.	.	CASSLGGGPKDTQYF	TGTGCCAGTAGTCTAGGGGGGGGGCCTAAAGATACGCAGTATTTT
TRBV7-9	TRBJ1-5	few	.	CASSLGNRVNQPQHF	TGTGCCAGCAGCCTAGGAAACAGGGTGAATCAGCCCCAGCATTTT
TRBV30	TRBJ1-1	.	.	CAWKEGAGTEAFF	TGTGCCTGGAAAGAAGGGGCTGGGACTGAAGCTTTCTTT
TRBV18	TRBJ2-1	.	.	CASSPQVEQFF	TGTGCCAGCTCACCCCAGGTCGAGCAGTTCTTC
TRBV5-6	TRBJ1-4	.	.	CASSLVGQANEKLFF	TGTGCCAGCAGCTTGGTAGGTCAGGCTAATGAAAAACTGTTTTTT
TRBV20-1	TRBJ2-1	.	TRBD2	CSASGDYPYNEQFF	TGCAGTGCTAGTGGGGACTACCCCTACAATGAGCAGTTCTTC
TRBV3-1/TRBV3-2	TRBJ2-5	.	TRBD1	CASSRRTGERETQYF	TGTGCCAGCAGCAGACGGACAGGGGAGAGGGAGACCCAGTACTTC
TRBV2	TRBJ1-2	.	.	CASSDFSGGDYGYTF	TGTGCCAGCAGTGATTTTTCCGGGGGGGACTATGGCTACACCTTC
TRBV30	TRBJ1-3	.	.	CAWGRRSGNTIYF	TGTGCCTGGGGGCGCCGGTCTGGAAACACCATATATTTT
TRBV30	TRBJ1-1	.	.	CASDRWNTEAFF	TGTGCCTCCGACAGATGGAACACTGAAGCTTTCTTT
TRBV5-5	TRBJ1-2	.	TRBD1	CASSINRDSENGYTF	TGTGCCAGCAGCATCAACCGGGACAGCGAAAATGGCTACACCTTC
TRBV4-1	TRBJ2-1	.	TRBD2	CASSAPGGNEQFF	TGCGCCAGCAGCGCACCCGGGGGGAATGAGCAGTTCTTC
TRBV2	TRBJ1-2	.	.	CASSGGSQGYTF	TGTGCCAGCAGTGGGGGCAGTCAGGGCTACACCTTC
TRBV11-2	TRBJ1-2	.	.	CASSPRLDSLFGYTF	TGTGCCAGCAGCCCACGACTGGACAGTCTTTTTGGCTACACCTTC
TRBV2	TRBJ1-4	.	TRBD1	CASSEAGTGREKLFF	TGTGCCAGCAGTGAAGCAGGGACAGGGAGGGAAAAACTGTTTTTT
TRBV18	TRBJ1-6	.	.	CASSPGGIRSYNSPLHF	TGTGCCAGCTCACCAGGAGGGATCCGCTCCTATAATTCACCCCTCCACTTT
TRBV19	TRBJ1-5	.	TRBD1	CASSTTGGDQPQHF	TGTGCCAGTAGTACAACAGGGGGGGATCAGCCCCAGCATTTT
TRBV29-1	TRBJ2-5	.	TRBD2	CSADKTSGAQTQYF	TGCAGCGCCGATAAGACTAGCGGGGCGCAGACCCAGTACTTC
TRBV3-1/TRBV3-2	TRBJ2-5	.	TRBD2	CASSPGLAGGRETQYF	TGTGCCAGCAGCCCCGGACTAGCGGGGGGGCGGGAGACCCAGTACTTC
TRBV4-2	TRBJ2-1	.	TRBD2	CASSLRGRTSNEQFF	TGTGCCAGCAGCCTCCGAGGGAGGACTAGCAATGAGCAGTTCTTC